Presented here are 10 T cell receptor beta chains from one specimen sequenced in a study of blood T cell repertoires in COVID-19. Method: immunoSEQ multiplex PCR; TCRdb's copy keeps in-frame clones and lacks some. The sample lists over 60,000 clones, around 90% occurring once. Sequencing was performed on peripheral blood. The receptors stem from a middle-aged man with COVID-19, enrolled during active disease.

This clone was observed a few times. In DNA form, the CDR3 reads TGTGCCAGCAGCTTAGATGCAGGGGGCCCCTACGAGCAGTACTTC. The encoded protein is CASSLDAGGPYEQYF. This sequence joins TRBV11-2 and TRBJ2-7, with TRBD1 matching over 8 bases. Unmatched junction bases numbered 3, after V lost 0 bases and J lost 2 bases. From germline, CDR1 is SGHAT and CDR2 FQNNGV. The CDR3 has 15 residues.

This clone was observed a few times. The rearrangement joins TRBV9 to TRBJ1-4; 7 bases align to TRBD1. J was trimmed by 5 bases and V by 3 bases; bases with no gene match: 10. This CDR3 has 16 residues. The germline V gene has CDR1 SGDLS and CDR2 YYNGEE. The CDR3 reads CASSAYMGQPNEKLFF. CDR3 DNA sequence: TGTGCCAGCAGCGCATACATGGGACAGCCAAATGAAAAACTGTTTTTT.

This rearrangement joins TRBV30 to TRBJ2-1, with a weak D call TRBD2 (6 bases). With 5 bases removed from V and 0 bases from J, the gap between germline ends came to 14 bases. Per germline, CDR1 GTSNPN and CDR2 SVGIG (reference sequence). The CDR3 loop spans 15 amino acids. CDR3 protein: CAWVRDFLSYNEQFF. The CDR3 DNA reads TGTGCCTGGGTGAGGGACTTCCTCTCCTACAATGAGCAGTTCTTC.

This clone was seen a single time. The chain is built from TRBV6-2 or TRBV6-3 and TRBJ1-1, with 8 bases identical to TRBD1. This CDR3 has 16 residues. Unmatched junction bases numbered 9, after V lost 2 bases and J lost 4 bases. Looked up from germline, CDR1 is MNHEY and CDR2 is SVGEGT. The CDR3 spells CASSYATGVYGTEAFF. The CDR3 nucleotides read TGTGCCAGCAGTTACGCGACAGGGGTCTATGGCACTGAAGCTTTCTTT.

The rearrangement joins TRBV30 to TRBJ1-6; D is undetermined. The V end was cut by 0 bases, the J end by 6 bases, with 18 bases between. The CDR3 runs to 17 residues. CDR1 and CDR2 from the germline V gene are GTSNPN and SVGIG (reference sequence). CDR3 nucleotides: TGTGCCTGGAGTGTAGGGCGGAGGTCGTTCTTTAATTCACCCCTCCACTTT. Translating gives CAWSVGRRSFFNSPLHF.

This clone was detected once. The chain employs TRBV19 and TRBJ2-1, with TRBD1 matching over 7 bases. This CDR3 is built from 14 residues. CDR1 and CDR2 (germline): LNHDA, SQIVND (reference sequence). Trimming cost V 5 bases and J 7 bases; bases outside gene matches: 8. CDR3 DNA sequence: TGTGCCAGTAGTCTTAGACAGGGTTGGAATGAGCAGTTCTTC. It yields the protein CASSLRQGWNEQFF.

The CDR3 protein is CASSLYYPTAGGTDTQYF. The CDR3 region has the DNA TGCGCCAGCAGCTTATATTACCCCACAGCGGGGGGGACAGATACGCAGTATTTT. The chain links TRBV5-1 to TRBJ2-3; TRBD2 agrees at 10 bases. Germline values: CDR1 SGHRS, CDR2 YFSETQ. This CDR3 region has 18 residues. V lost 2 bases and J lost 3; bases outside the gene matches: 12.

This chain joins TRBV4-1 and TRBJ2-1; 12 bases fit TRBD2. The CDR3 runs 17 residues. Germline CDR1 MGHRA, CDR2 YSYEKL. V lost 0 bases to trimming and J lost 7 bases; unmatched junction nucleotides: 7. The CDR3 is CASSQDRPGTSGNEQFF. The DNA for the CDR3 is TGCGCCAGCAGCCAAGATCGACCAGGGACTAGCGGGAATGAGCAGTTCTTC.

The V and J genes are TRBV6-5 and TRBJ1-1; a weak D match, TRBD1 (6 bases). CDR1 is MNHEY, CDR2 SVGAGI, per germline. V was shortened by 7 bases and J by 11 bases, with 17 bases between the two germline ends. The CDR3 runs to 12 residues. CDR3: CASTEPQGTAFF. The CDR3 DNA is TGTGCCAGCACCGAACCTCAGGGGACGGCTTTCTTT.

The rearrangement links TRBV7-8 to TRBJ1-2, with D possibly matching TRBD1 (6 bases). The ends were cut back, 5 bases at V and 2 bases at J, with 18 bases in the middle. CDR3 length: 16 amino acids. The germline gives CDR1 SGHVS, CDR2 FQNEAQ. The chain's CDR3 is CASSPQFRDKNYGYTF. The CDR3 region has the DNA TGTGCCAGCAGCCCCCAATTCCGGGACAAAAACTATGGCTACACCTTC.